The table lists the clone carrying this TCR beta chain with a few counts. TCRdb processed the 5' RACE reads anew with MiXCR; each CDR3 protein has one entry. The sample contains approximately 85,000 distinct CDR3 sequences, 13% of which appear only once. The sample belongs to a study of T cells after yellow fever vaccination. Findings and limits, study-wide: Though weaker, the secondary response peaked faster, on day 5 versus 15.

Trimming removed 1 base from V and 5 bases from J, with 12 bases in between. This CDR3 contains 14 residues. Germline CDR1 reads LGHNA; CDR2 reads YSLEER. This sequence was found in a man aged 18-30 years who received the YFV17D yellow fever vaccine. Sequences were derived from CD8+ T cells not binding an NS4B(214-222) dextramer, sorted from PBMCs, sampled about 20 days after the first yellow fever vaccination. The chain joins TRBV4-3 to TRBJ2-7; tentative D call: TRBD1 (6 bases). The CDR3 DNA is TGCGCCAGCAGCCAAGTAACAGGGCACAACGAGCAGTACTTC. Its protein product is CASSQVTGHNEQYF.